What follows is one TCR beta chain and its context. The CDR3 length is 15 residues. V was pared by 4 bases and J by 5 bases, with 19 bases between. Per germline, CDR1 DFQATT and CDR2 SNEGSKA (reference sequence). TCRdb redid the calling of the 5' RACE reads with MiXCR, one entry per CDR3 protein. The table lists roughly 6,600 distinct CDR3 sequences, 59% of them singletons, with over 4% in the top ten. The clonotype comes from a female donor with breast cancer. The V gene is TRBV20-1, the J gene TRBJ2-3, with D possibly being TRBD2 (6 bases). Sequenced input: tumor-infiltrating memory CD4+ T cells sorted from the breast tumor. This sample's subset: memory CD4+ T cells, CD4+CD45RO+CD25-. The CDR3 DNA is TGCAGTGCTACGTTCAGCGGGCACTCCAAAGATACGCAGTATTTT. It yields the protein CSATFSGHSKDTQYF.